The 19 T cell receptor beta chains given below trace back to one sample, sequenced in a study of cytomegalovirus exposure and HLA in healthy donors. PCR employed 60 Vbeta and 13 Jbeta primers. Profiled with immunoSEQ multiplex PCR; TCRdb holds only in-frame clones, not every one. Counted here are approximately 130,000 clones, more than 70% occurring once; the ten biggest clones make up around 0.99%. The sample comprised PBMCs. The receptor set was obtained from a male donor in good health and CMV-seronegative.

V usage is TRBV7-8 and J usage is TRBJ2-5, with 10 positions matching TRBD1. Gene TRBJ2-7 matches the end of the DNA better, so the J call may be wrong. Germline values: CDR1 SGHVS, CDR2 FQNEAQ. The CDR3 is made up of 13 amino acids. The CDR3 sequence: CASSSGQGDEQYF. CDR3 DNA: TGTGCCAGCAGCAGTGGACAGGGGGACGAGCAGTACTTC.

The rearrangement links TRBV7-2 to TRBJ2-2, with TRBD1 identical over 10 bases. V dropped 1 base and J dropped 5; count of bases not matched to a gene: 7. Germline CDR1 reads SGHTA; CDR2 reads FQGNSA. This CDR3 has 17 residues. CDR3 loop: CASSLGVGTGETGELFF. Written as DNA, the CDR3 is TGTGCCAGCAGCTTAGGGGTCGGGACAGGGGAAACCGGGGAGCTGTTTTTT. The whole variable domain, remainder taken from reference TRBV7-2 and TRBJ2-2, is GAGVSQSPSNKVTEKGKDVELRCDPISGHTALYWYRQSLGQGLEFLIYFQGNSAPDKSGLPSDRFSAERTGGSVSTLTIQRTQQEDSAVYLCASSLGVGTGETGELFFGEGSRLTVL.

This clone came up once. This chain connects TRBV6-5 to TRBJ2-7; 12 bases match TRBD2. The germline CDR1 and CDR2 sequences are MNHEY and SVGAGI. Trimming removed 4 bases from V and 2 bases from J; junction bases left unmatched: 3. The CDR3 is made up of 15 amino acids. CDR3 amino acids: CASSSRLAGAYEQYF. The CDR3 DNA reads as TGTGCCAGCAGTTCGAGACTAGCGGGGGCCTACGAGCAGTACTTC.

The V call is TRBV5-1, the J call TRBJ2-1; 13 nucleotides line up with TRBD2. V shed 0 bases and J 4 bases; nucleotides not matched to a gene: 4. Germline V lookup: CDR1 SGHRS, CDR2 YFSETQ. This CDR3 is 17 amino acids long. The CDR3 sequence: CASSLGLTSGGYNEQFF. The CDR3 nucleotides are TGCGCCAGCAGCTTGGGGCTGACTAGCGGGGGGTACAATGAGCAGTTCTTC.

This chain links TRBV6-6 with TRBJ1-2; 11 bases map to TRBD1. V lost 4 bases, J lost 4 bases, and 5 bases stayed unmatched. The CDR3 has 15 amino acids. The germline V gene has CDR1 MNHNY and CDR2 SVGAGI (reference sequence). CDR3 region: CASSFGQGAAYGYTF. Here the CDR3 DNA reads TGTGCCAGCAGTTTTGGACAGGGGGCGGCCTATGGCTACACCTTC.

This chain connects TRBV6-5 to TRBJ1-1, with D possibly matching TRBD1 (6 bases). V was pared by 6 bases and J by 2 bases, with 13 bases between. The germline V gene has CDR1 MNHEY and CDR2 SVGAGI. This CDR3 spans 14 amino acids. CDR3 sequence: CASSLWGPNTEAFF. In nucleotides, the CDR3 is TGTGCCAGCAGCTTATGGGGGCCAAACACTGAAGCTTTCTTT.

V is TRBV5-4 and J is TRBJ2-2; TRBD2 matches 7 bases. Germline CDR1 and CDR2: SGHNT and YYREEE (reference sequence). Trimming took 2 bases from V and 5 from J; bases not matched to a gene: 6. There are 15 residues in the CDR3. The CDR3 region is CASSLVREGTGELFF. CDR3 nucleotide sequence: TGTGCCAGCAGCTTAGTCAGGGAGGGAACCGGGGAGCTGTTTTTT. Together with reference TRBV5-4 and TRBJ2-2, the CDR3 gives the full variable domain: ETGVTQSPTHLIKTRGQQVTLRCSSQSGHNTVSWYQQALGQGPQFIFQYYREEENGRGNFPPRFSGLQFPNYSSELNVNALELDDSALYLCASSLVREGTGELFFGEGSRLTVL.

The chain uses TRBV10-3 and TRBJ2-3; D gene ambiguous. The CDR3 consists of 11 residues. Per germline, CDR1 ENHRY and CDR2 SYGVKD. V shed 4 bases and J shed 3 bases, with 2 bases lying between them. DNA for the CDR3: TGTGCCATCAGTGCTACAGATACGCAGTATTTT. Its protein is CAISATDTQYF.

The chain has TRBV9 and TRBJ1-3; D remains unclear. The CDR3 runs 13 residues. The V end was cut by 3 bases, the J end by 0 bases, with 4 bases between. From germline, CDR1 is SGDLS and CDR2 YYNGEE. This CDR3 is CASSATSGNTIYF. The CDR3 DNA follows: TGTGCCAGCAGCGCTACCTCTGGAAACACCATATATTTT.

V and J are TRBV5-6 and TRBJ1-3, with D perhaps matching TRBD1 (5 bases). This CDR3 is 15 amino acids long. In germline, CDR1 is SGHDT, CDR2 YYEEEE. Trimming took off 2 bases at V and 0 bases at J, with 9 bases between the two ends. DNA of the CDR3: TGTGCCAGCAGCTTAACGGGGGGCTCTGGAAACACCATATATTTT. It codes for CASSLTGGSGNTIYF.

This CDR3 is CASSSRPPHRVGTEAFF. CDR3 in DNA: TGTGCCAGCAGTTCTCGCCCTCCCCACAGGGTGGGCACTGAAGCTTTCTTT. This rearrangement joins TRBV27 to TRBJ1-1; a weak D match, TRBD1 (6 bases). Germline V gene data show CDR1 as MNHEY and CDR2 as SMNVEV (reference sequence). This CDR3 has 17 amino acids. Trimming left V 4 bases short and J 4 bases short, with 22 bases between.

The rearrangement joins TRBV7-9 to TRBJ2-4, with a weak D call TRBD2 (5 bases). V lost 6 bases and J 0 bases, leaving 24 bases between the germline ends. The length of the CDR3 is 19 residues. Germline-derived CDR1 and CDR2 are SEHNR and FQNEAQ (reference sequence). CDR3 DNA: TGTGCCAGCAGTTCCCGTCGGGGTGACCCAACCATAGCCAAAAACATTCAGTACTTC. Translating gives CASSSRRGDPTIAKNIQYF.

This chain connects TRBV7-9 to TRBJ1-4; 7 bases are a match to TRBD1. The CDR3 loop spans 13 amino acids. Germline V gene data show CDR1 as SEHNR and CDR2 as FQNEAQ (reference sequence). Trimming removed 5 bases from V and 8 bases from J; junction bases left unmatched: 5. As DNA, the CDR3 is TGTGCCAGCAGCCCCCAACAGGGGGAAAAACTGTTTTTT. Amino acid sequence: CASSPQQGEKLFF.

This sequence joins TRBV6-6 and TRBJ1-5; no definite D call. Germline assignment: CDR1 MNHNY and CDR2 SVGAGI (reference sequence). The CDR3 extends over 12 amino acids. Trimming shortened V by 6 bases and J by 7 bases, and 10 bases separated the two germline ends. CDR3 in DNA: TGTGCCAGCAGAGACGGACTACAGCCCCAGCATTTT. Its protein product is CASRDGLQPQHF.

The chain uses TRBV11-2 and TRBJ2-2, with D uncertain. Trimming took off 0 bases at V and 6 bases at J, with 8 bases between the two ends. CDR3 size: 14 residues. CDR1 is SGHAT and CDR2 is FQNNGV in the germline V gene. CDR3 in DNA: TGTGCCAGCAGCTTAGATCTGGAGTCCGGGGAGCTGTTTTTT. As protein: CASSLDLESGELFF.

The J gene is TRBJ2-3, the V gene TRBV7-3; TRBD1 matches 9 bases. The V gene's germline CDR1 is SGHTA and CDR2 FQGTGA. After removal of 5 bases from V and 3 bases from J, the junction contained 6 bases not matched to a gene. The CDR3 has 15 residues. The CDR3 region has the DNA TGTGCCAGCAGCCGAACAGGGGGCGGAACAGATACGCAGTATTTT. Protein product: CASSRTGGGTDTQYF.

CDR3 sequence: CASTSGGTDTQYF. The DNA of the CDR3 is TGTGCCAGCACATCGGGGGGGACAGATACGCAGTATTTT. V gene TRBV6-1 combines with J gene TRBJ2-3, with 8 bases fitting TRBD2. Germline trimming cut 7 bases from V and 3 bases from J; bases unmatched to any gene: 3. CDR1 is MNHNS, CDR2 SASEGT, per germline. This CDR3 spans 13 amino acids.

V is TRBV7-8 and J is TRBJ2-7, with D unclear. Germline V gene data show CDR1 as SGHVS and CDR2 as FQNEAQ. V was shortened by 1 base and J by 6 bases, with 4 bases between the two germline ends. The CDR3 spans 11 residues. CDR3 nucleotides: TGTGCCAGCAGCTTAGACTGCGAGCAGTACTTC. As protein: CASSLDCEQYF.

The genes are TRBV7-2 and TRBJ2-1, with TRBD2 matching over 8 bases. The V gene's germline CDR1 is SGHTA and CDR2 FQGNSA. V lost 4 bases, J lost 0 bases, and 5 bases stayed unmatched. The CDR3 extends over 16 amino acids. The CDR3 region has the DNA TGTGCCAGCAGCTCCAGTAGCGGGGCCTCCTACAATGAGCAGTTCTTC. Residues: CASSSSSGASYNEQFF.